These 27 T cell receptor beta chains share one sample of origin, sequenced in a study of shared clonotypes between healthy human individuals. Measured with immunoSEQ multiplex PCR; TCRdb has only the in-frame clones, and not every one. The sample yields around 2.1 million clones, about 93% seen once. As defined, naive CD8 cells were CD45RO-negative and positively selected for CCR7, with terminally differentiated effector memory CD45RA+ cells excluded. Sample: naive CD8+ T cells from PBMCs. These receptors came from a young man in good health. Some clones in this sample may be carry-over from other donors' samples.

The J gene is TRBJ1-2, the V gene TRBV5-1; TRBD1 is a possible D gene (5 bases). Germline V lookup: CDR1 SGHRS, CDR2 YFSETQ. This CDR3 is 12 amino acids long. Trimming left V 7 bases short and J 7 bases short, with 14 bases between. The CDR3 loop is CASRGEEVGYTF. The CDR3 DNA follows: TGCGCCAGCCGAGGGGAGGAGGTTGGCTACACCTTC.

J is TRBJ1-1 and V is TRBV28, with D tentatively TRBD1 (6 bases). The CDR3 runs 15 residues. Trimming removed 5 bases at V and 3 bases at J, with 16 bases between. CDR1 and CDR2 (germline): MDHEN, SYDVKM. This chain's CDR3 is CASSRLGGLHTEAFF. The DNA for the CDR3 is TGTGCCAGCAGTCGGCTTGGGGGGCTTCACACTGAAGCTTTCTTT.

This chain uses TRBV29-1 with TRBJ2-1, with TRBD2 as a possible D gene (6 bases). V was shortened by 8 bases and J by 8 bases, with 22 bases between the two germline ends. Germline CDR1 SQVTM, CDR2 ANQGSEA. The CDR3 is made up of 14 amino acids. CDR3 amino acids: CSLSGTLLPDEQFF. The CDR3 nucleotides are TGCAGCCTATCCGGGACTCTCCTCCCCGATGAGCAGTTCTTC.

This chain joins TRBV29-1 and TRBJ2-7, with 9 bases aligning to TRBD1. Germline CDR1 reads SQVTM; CDR2 reads ANQGSEA. V lost 6 bases to trimming and J lost 7 bases; unmatched junction nucleotides: 13. The CDR3 totals 14 residues. As DNA, the CDR3 is TGCAGCGTCTCCGGGACAGGGCCGACTTGGGAGCAGTACTTC. It is translated as CSVSGTGPTWEQYF.

Remarks on this clone: The same CDR3 can be traced to other DNA sequences in this sample. The chain joins TRBV19 to TRBJ1-2; maybe TRBD1 (5 bases). V gave up 3 bases and J gave up 7 bases, with 6 bases separating them. This CDR3 has 11 residues. Germline CDR1 reads LNHDA; CDR2 reads SQIVND (reference sequence). The CDR3 DNA sequence: TGTGCCAGTAGTATCGGGGCTGGCTACACCTTC. It yields the protein CASSIGAGYTF. The variable domain in full, with the rest retrieved from reference TRBV19 and TRBJ1-2, is DGGITQSPKYLFRKEGQNVTLSCEQNLNHDAMYWYRQDPGQGLRLIYYSQIVNDFQKGDIAEGYSVSREKKESFPLTVTSAQKNPTAFYLCASSIGAGYTFGSGTRLTVV.

The rearrangement links TRBV7-9 to TRBJ1-2, with a tentative D call TRBD1 (5 bases). In germline, CDR1 is SEHNR, CDR2 FQNEAQ (reference sequence). The CDR3 totals 15 residues. With 5 bases removed from V and 2 bases from J, the gap between germline ends came to 15 bases. DNA for the CDR3: TGTGCCAGCAGCCTTGGGGCAGGGTTAAACTATGGCTACACCTTC. Translated, it gives CASSLGAGLNYGYTF.

The rearrangement uses TRBV4-1 and TRBJ2-2, with D possibly being TRBD1 (6 bases). The germline V gene has CDR1 MGHRA and CDR2 YSYEKL. Trimming left V 4 bases short and J 4 bases short, with 22 bases between. This CDR3 is built from 18 residues. The CDR3 DNA follows: TGCGCCAGCAGCCTCCTAGTGCAGGGGCGCGGAAGCACCGGGGAGCTGTTTTTT. Its protein product is CASSLLVQGRGSTGELFF.

The chain recombines TRBV9 with TRBJ2-1; unclear D gene. Trimming took off 0 bases at V and 13 bases at J, with 17 bases between the two ends. The CDR3 is made up of 14 amino acids. CDR1 is SGDLS, CDR2 YYNGEE, per germline. The CDR3 DNA reads as TGTGCCAGCAGCGTAGTTTCCGATAGTGGCCCCCAGTTCTTC. This translates into CASSVVSDSGPQFF. The full variable domain, rest sourced from reference TRBV9 and TRBJ2-1, is DSGVTQTPKHLITATGQRVTLRCSPRSGDLSVYWYQQSLDQGLQFLIQYYNGEERAKGNILERFSAQQFPDLHSELNLSSLELGDSALYFCASSVVSDSGPQFFGPGTRLTVL.

The chain employs TRBV27 and TRBJ2-4; D remains ambiguous. In germline, CDR1 is MNHEY, CDR2 SMNVEV (reference sequence). V was trimmed by 4 bases and J by 0 bases, leaving 7 bases between them. The CDR3 length is 14 residues. Here the CDR3 reads CASSSVLAKNIQYF. The CDR3 nucleotides are TGTGCCAGCAGTTCTGTACTAGCCAAAAACATTCAGTACTTC.

Notes on this clone: The identical CDR3 is also encoded by other nucleotide sequences in the sample. The V call is TRBV9, the J call TRBJ1-3, with TRBD1 as a possible D gene (5 bases). Germline values: CDR1 SGDLS, CDR2 YYNGEE. The CDR3 is 13 residues long. V was pared by 5 bases and J by 3 bases, with 9 bases between. The CDR3 bases are TGTGCCAGCAGTCCCGACAGTGGAAACACCATATATTTT. This codes for CASSPDSGNTIYF.

The rearrangement uses TRBV28 and TRBJ2-7; D is uncertain. CDR1 MDHEN and CDR2 SYDVKM come from the germline V gene. The CDR3 is 15 residues long. V was pared by 2 bases and J by 0 bases, with 11 bases between. In DNA, the CDR3 is TGTGCCAGCAGTTTAAACGGGTTAAGCTCCTACGAGCAGTACTTC. Its translation is CASSLNGLSSYEQYF.

The chain carries TRBV30 and TRBJ1-5, with D unclear. The germline V gene encodes CDR1 GTSNPN and CDR2 SVGIG (reference sequence). With 1 base removed from V and 0 bases from J, the gap between germline ends came to 10 bases. There are 15 residues in the CDR3. The CDR3 protein is CAWSDGLYSNQPQHF. The CDR3 DNA reads as TGTGCCTGGAGTGATGGACTCTATAGCAATCAGCCCCAGCATTTT.

The V gene is TRBV5-3, the J gene TRBJ2-7, with D uncertain. TRBV5-3 is an ORF; its function is uncertain. V was trimmed by 0 bases and J by 2 bases, leaving 9 bases between them. CDR3 size: 14 residues. Here the CDR3 reads CARSLGNPPYEQYF. CDR3 DNA sequence: TGTGCCAGAAGCTTGGGCAACCCTCCCTACGAGCAGTACTTC.

The chain combines TRBV9 with TRBJ1-2; 7 bases fit TRBD1. The CDR3 runs to 12 residues. Germline assignment: CDR1 SGDLS and CDR2 YYNGEE. Trimming took 0 bases from V and 12 from J; bases not matched to a gene: 5. The CDR3 DNA is TGTGCCAGCAGCGTAGAAGGAGGGGGCAACACCTTC. Amino acid sequence: CASSVEGGGNTF.

This chain connects TRBV7-8 to TRBJ2-3; D possibly uses TRBD1 or TRBD2 (5 bases each). The germline gives CDR1 SGHVS, CDR2 FQNEAQ. The CDR3 contains 14 residues. The germline V and J ends were trimmed by 6 bases and 5 bases, with 15 bases remaining between them. The CDR3 nucleotides read TGTGCCAGCAGACCCGGGACCACAAGAGATACGCAGTATTTT. This codes for CASRPGTTRDTQYF.

The chain has TRBV6-5 and TRBJ2-1, with D tentatively TRBD2 (6 bases). The CDR3 loop spans 12 amino acids. The germline V gene has CDR1 MNHEY and CDR2 SVGAGI. Between the trimmed V and J ends, which lost 10 bases and 5 bases, there was a span of 12 bases. In DNA form, the CDR3 reads TGTGCCACACTCCGGGGGAACAATGAGCAGTTCTTC. As protein: CATLRGNNEQFF.

V usage is TRBV27 and J usage is TRBJ2-3; maybe TRBD2 (6 bases). Deletions cut 3 bases from V and 1 base from J, with 17 bases between. The CDR3 runs to 17 residues. Germline loops: CDR1 MNHEY, CDR2 SMNVEV (reference sequence). Written as DNA, the CDR3 is TGTGCCAGCAGTTTCGGCCCCGGGACTTACCGCACAGATACGCAGTATTTT. This sequence encodes CASSFGPGTYRTDTQYF.

CDR3 residues: CASRGGAPNGDTQYF. Here the CDR3 DNA reads TGTGCCAGCAGGGGGGGTGCACCCAATGGGGATACGCAGTATTTT. The chain has TRBV9 and TRBJ2-3; D may be TRBD2 (6 bases). The CDR3 contains 15 residues. Looked up from germline, CDR1 is SGDLS and CDR2 is YYNGEE. V was pared by 5 bases and J by 6 bases, with 19 bases between. Complete variable domain (other parts from reference TRBV9 and TRBJ2-3): DSGVTQTPKHLITATGQRVTLRCSPRSGDLSVYWYQQSLDQGLQFLIQYYNGEERAKGNILERFSAQQFPDLHSELNLSSLELGDSALYFCASRGGAPNGDTQYFGPGTRLTVL.

The J gene is TRBJ2-3, the V gene TRBV29-1, with 8 bases fitting TRBD2. Germline trimming cut 8 bases from V and 2 bases from J; bases unmatched to any gene: 9. The CDR3 contains 14 residues. Germline V gene sequence: CDR1 SQVTM, CDR2 ANQGSEA. This chain's CDR3 is CSSWVAGYTDTQYF. CDR3 bases: TGCAGCTCCTGGGTAGCGGGGTACACAGATACGCAGTATTTT.

V usage is TRBV4-1 and J usage is TRBJ1-6; 7 bases fit TRBD1. With V trimmed by 1 base and J by 7 bases, 7 bases remained unmatched. This CDR3 has 16 amino acids. Germline CDR1 reads MGHRA; CDR2 reads YSYEKL. CDR3 in amino acids: CASSQVLGTVNSPLHF. The CDR3 DNA is TGCGCCAGCAGCCAAGTACTCGGGACAGTCAATTCACCCCTCCACTTT.

The chain has TRBV27 and TRBJ2-1; 7 bases line up with TRBD2. The CDR3 consists of 15 residues. Germline loops: CDR1 MNHEY, CDR2 SMNVEV (reference sequence). J lost 9 bases, V lost 2 bases, and 10 bases had no gene match. CDR3 nucleotide sequence: TGTGCCAGCAGTTTAGCGGCGGGAGTGTGGCTTGAGCAGTTCTTC. Amino acid sequence: CASSLAAGVWLEQFF.

The V gene is TRBV28, the J gene TRBJ2-1; D not resolved. This CDR3 is built from 15 residues. Germline CDR1 and CDR2: MDHEN and SYDVKM. Trimming took off 1 base at V and 9 bases at J, with 16 bases between the two ends. For the CDR3, the DNA is TGTGCCAGCAGTTTATCCCCCCGCGGCTACCTTGAGCAGTTCTTC. It specifies CASSLSPRGYLEQFF.

This chain connects TRBV28 to TRBJ2-1, with D perhaps TRBD1 or TRBD2 (5 bases each). Trimming removed 7 bases at V and 1 base at J, with 14 bases between. The germline V gene encodes CDR1 MDHEN and CDR2 SYDVKM. CDR3 length: 15 amino acids. In DNA, the CDR3 is TGTGCCAGCACCGCCGGGACGGGTTCCTACAATGAGCAGTTCTTC. It specifies CASTAGTGSYNEQFF.

The V call is TRBV4-1, the J call TRBJ1-1; D is uncertain. V was trimmed by 1 base and J by 3 bases, leaving 12 bases between them. The CDR3 covers 15 residues. Germline V gene data show CDR1 as MGHRA and CDR2 as YSYEKL. The CDR3 here is CASSQVPVPDTEAFF. The DNA of the CDR3 is TGCGCCAGCAGCCAAGTGCCGGTTCCCGACACTGAAGCTTTCTTT.

V is TRBV7-2 and J is TRBJ2-7; no reliable D call. CDR1 SGHTA and CDR2 FQGNSA come from the germline V gene. V gave up 6 bases and J gave up 7 bases, with 19 bases separating them. The CDR3 sequence is 14 residues long. The CDR3 DNA reads as TGTGCCAGCAGAATAGAGGCCGGTTTTTGGGAGCAGTACTTC. It yields the protein CASRIEAGFWEQYF.

The genes are TRBV29-1 and TRBJ1-1, with D unresolved. V was clipped by 7 bases and J by 6 bases, with 18 bases between them. In germline, CDR1 is SQVTM, CDR2 ANQGSEA. The CDR3 is 13 amino acids. The CDR3 nucleotides are TGCAGCGCTCGATTTCCTCAGAAGGCTGAAGCTTTCTTT. It encodes CSARFPQKAEAFF.

A single count supports this clone. The chain is built from TRBV28 and TRBJ2-7, with D perhaps matching TRBD2 (6 bases). Trimming took 8 bases from V and 0 from J, leaving 14 bases between them. Germline V gene sequence: CDR1 MDHEN, CDR2 SYDVKM. This CDR3 comprises 14 residues. CDR3 protein: CASVLREDSYEQYF. The CDR3 DNA follows: TGTGCCAGCGTCTTAAGGGAGGACTCCTACGAGCAGTACTTC.